This T cell receptor beta chain originates from a study of T cell repertoires in cytomegalovirus infection. The germline gives CDR1 MGHDK, CDR2 SYGVNS. The CDR3 runs to 14 residues. Trimming cost V 11 bases and J 5 bases, with 20 bases left between them. TCRdb re-called the reads through MiXCR, storing one row per CDR3 protein. Among some 400,000 distinct CDR3 sequences listed, approximately 32% were seen once. The source material was PBMCs. The sequence was collected from a human donor in good health (CMV status not recorded). Some clones in this sample may be carry-over from other donors' samples. This chain uses TRBV25-1 with TRBJ2-3; D is possibly TRBD1 or TRBD2 (5 bases each). The CDR3 protein is CAVGEQAGGDTQYF. CDR3 nucleotide sequence: TGTGCCGTTGGAGAACAGGCTGGGGGAGATACGCAGTATTTT.